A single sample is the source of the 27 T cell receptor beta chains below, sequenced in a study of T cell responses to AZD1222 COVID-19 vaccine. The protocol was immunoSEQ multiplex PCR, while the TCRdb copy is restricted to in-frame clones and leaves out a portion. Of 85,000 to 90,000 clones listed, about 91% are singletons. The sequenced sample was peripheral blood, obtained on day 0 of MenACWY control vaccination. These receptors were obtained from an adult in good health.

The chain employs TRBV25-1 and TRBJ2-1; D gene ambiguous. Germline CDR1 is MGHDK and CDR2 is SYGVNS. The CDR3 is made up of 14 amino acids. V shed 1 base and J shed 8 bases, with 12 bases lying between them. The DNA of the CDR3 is TGTGCCAGCAGTGAATGGTCTAGTTGGGATGAGCAGTTCTTC. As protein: CASSEWSSWDEQFF.

CDR3 DNA sequence: TGTGCCAGCAGCACCCAGACAGGGTCGAGTGGCTACACCTTC. Translation gives CASSTQTGSSGYTF. The rearrangement joins TRBV7-2 to TRBJ1-2; 7 bases are a match to TRBD1. CDR1 is SGHTA and CDR2 is FQGNSA in the germline V gene. J gave up 7 bases and V 5 bases, and 10 bases lay outside the gene matches. The CDR3 covers 14 residues.

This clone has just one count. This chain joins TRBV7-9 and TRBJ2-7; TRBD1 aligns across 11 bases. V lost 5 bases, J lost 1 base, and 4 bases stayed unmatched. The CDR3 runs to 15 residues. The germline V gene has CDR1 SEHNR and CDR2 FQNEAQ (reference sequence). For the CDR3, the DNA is TGTGCCAGCAGCCGTGGACAGGGGGCTTCCTACGAGCAGTACTTC. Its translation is CASSRGQGASYEQYF.

The CDR3 region is CASSSGGPDTQYF. The CDR3 bases are TGTGCCAGCAGCTCGGGGGGGCCAGATACGCAGTATTTT. The chain combines TRBV7-9 with TRBJ2-3; 8 nucleotides match TRBD2. CDR1 and CDR2 from the germline V gene are SEHNR and FQNEAQ (reference sequence). J gave up 4 bases and V 4 bases, and 1 base lay outside the gene matches. This CDR3 contains 13 residues.

The CDR3 here is CASSLMPGSPLHF. The CDR3 DNA reads TGTGCCAGCAGCTTAATGCCAGGATCACCCCTCCACTTT. The V gene is TRBV7-3, the J gene TRBJ1-6; D is ambiguous. The CDR3 is 13 amino acids. V lost 1 base, J lost 10 bases, and 8 bases lay in between. Germline V gives CDR1 SGHTA, CDR2 FQGTGA.

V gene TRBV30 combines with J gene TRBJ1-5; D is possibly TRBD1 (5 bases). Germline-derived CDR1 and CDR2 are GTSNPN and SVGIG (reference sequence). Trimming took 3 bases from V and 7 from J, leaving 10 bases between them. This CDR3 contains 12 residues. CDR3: CAWSPRGQPQHF. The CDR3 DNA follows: TGTGCCTGGAGCCCCCGGGGCCAGCCCCAGCATTTT.

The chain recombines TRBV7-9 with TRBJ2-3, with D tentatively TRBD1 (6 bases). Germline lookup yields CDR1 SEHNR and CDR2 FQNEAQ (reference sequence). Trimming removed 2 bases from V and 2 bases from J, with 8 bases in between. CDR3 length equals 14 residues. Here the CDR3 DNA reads TGTGCCAGCAGCTTAACAGGGATCACAGATACGCAGTATTTT. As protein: CASSLTGITDTQYF.

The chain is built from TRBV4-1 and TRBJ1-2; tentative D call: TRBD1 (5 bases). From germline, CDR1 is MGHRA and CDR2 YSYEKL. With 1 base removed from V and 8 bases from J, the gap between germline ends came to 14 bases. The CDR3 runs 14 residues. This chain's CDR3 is CASSQAGRAWGYTF. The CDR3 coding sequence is TGCGCCAGCAGCCAAGCGGGCAGGGCCTGGGGCTACACCTTC.

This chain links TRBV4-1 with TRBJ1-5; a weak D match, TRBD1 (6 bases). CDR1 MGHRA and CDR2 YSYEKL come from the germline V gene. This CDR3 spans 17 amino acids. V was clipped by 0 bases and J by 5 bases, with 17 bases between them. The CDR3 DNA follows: TGCGCCAGCAGCCAAGATCGGACGGGGGGCTACGATCAGCCCCAGCATTTT. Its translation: CASSQDRTGGYDQPQHF.

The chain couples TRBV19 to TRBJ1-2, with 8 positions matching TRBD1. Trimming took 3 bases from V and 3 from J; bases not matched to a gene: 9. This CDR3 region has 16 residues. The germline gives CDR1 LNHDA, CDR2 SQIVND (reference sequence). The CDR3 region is CASSMDGTGYDYGYTF. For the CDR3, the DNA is TGTGCCAGTAGTATGGACGGGACAGGCTACGACTATGGCTACACCTTC.

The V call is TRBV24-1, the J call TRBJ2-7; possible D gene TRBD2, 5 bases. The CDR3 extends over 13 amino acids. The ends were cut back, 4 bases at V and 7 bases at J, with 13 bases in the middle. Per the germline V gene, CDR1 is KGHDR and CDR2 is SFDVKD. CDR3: CATSEGSAREQYF. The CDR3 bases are TGTGCCACCAGTGAAGGGAGCGCGAGGGAGCAGTACTTC.

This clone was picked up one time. CDR3 sequence reads: CASKIRIANTGELFF. Here the CDR3 DNA reads TGTGCCAGTAAGATCAGGATTGCGAACACCGGGGAGCTGTTTTTT. The rearrangement uses TRBV19 and TRBJ2-2; unclear D gene. CDR3 length: 15 residues. Trimming left V 7 bases short and J 0 bases short, with 12 bases between. The germline V gene encodes CDR1 LNHDA and CDR2 SQIVND (reference sequence).

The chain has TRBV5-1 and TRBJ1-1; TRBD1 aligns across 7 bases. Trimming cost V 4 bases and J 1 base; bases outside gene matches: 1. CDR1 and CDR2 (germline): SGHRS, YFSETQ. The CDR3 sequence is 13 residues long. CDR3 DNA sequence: TGCGCCAGCAGCCGGGACAGGAACACTGAAGCTTTCTTT. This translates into CASSRDRNTEAFF.

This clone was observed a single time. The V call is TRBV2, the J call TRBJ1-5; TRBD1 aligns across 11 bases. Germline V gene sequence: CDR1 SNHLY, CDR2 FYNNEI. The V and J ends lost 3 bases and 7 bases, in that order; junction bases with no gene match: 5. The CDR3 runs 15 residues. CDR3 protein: CASSERGTGGQPQHF. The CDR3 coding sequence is TGTGCCAGCAGTGAGAGGGGGACAGGGGGACAGCCCCAGCATTTT.

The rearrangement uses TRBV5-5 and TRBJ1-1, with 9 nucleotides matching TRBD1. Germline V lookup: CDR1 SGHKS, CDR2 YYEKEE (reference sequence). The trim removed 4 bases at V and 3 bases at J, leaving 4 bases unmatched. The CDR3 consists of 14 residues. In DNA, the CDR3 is TGTGCCAGCAGCCTCCGGGACAGGGACACTGAAGCTTTCTTT. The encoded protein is CASSLRDRDTEAFF.

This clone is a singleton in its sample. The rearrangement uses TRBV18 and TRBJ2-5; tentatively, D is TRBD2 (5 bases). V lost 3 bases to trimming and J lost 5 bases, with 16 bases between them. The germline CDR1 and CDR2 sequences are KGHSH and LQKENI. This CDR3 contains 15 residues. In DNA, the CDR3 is TGTGCCAGCTCACCTCGCCGGGATCCTGTGGAGACCCAGTACTTC. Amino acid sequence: CASSPRRDPVETQYF.

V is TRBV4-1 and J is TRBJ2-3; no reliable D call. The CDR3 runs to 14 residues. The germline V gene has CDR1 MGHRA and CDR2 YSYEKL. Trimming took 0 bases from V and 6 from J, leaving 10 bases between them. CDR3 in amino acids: CASSQEPGRDTQYF. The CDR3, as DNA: TGCGCCAGCAGCCAAGAGCCCGGACGGGATACGCAGTATTTT.

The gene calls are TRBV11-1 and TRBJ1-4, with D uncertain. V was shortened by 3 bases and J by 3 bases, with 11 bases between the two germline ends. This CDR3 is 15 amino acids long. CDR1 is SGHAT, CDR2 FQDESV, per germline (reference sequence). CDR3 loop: CASSLSPGANEKLFF. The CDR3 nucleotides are TGTGCCAGCAGCTTGAGCCCTGGGGCTAATGAAAAACTGTTTTTT. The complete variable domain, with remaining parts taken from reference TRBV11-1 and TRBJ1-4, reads EAEVAQSPRYKITEKSQAVAFWCDPISGHATLYWYRQILGQGPELLVQFQDESVVDDSQLPKDRFSAERLKGVDSTLKIQPAELGDSAMYLCASSLSPGANEKLFFGSGTQLSVL.

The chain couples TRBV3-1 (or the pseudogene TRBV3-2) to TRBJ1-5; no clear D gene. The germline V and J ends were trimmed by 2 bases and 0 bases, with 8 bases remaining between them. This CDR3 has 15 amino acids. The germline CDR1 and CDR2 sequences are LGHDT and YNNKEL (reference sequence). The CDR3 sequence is CASSQSPDSNQPQHF. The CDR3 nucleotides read TGTGCCAGCAGCCAATCCCCAGATAGCAATCAGCCCCAGCATTTT.

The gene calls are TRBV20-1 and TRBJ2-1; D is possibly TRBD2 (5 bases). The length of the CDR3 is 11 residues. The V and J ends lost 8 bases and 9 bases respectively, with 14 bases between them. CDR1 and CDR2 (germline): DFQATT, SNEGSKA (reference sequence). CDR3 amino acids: CSPWVRGEQFF. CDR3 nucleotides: TGCAGTCCCTGGGTACGGGGTGAGCAGTTCTTC.

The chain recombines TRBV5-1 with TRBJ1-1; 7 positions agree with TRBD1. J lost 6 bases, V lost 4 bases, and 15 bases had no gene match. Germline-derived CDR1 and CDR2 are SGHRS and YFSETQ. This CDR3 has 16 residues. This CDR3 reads CASSVRQGNVGAEAFF. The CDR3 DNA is TGCGCCAGCAGCGTTCGACAGGGTAATGTTGGGGCTGAAGCTTTCTTT.

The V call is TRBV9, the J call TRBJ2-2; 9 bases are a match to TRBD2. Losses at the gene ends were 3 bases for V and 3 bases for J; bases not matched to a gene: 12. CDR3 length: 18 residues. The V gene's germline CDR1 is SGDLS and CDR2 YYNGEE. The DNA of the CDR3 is TGTGCCAGCAGCGCCCTGGGCGGGGGGGCCATTTACACCGGGGAGCTGTTTTTT. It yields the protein CASSALGGGAIYTGELFF.

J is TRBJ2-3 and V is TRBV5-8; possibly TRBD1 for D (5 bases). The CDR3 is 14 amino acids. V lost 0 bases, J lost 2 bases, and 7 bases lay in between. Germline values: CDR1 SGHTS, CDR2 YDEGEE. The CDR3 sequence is CASSLAQATDTQYF. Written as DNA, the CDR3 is TGTGCCAGCAGCTTGGCACAGGCCACAGATACGCAGTATTTT.

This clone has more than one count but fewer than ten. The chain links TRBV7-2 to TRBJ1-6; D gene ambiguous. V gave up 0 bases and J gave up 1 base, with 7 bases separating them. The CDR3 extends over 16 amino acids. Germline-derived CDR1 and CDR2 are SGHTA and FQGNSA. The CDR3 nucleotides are TGTGCCAGCAGCTTAGCCCAGGCATCCTATAATTCACCCCTCCACTTT. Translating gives CASSLAQASYNSPLHF. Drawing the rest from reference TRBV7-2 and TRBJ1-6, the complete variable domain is GAGVSQSPSNKVTEKGKDVELRCDPISGHTALYWYRQSLGQGLEFLIYFQGNSAPDKSGLPSDRFSAERTGGSVSTLTIQRTQQEDSAVYLCASSLAQASYNSPLHFGNGTRLTVT.

The CDR3 DNA sequence: TGCAGCGTGGACCCTACAGGCTCGGGTGAAAAACTGTTTTTT. Translating gives CSVDPTGSGEKLFF. The chain couples TRBV29-1 to TRBJ1-4, with a tentative D call TRBD1 (5 bases). The CDR3 contains 14 residues. Trimming cost V 6 bases and J 7 bases, with 18 bases left between them. Germline V gene data show CDR1 as SQVTM and CDR2 as ANQGSEA.

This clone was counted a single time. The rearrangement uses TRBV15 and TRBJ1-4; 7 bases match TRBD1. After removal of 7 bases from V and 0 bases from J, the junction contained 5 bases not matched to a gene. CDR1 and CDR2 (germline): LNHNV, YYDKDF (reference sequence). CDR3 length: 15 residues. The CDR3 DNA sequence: TGTGCCACCAACCGGGACAGTGCAACTAATGAAAAACTGTTTTTT. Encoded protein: CATNRDSATNEKLFF.

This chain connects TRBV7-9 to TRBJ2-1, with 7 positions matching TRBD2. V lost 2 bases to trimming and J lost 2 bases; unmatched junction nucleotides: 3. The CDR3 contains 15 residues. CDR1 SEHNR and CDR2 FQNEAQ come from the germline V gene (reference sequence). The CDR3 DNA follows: TGTGCCAGCAGCTTAAGTGCGGGGGCCTACAATGAGCAGTTCTTC. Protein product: CASSLSAGAYNEQFF.